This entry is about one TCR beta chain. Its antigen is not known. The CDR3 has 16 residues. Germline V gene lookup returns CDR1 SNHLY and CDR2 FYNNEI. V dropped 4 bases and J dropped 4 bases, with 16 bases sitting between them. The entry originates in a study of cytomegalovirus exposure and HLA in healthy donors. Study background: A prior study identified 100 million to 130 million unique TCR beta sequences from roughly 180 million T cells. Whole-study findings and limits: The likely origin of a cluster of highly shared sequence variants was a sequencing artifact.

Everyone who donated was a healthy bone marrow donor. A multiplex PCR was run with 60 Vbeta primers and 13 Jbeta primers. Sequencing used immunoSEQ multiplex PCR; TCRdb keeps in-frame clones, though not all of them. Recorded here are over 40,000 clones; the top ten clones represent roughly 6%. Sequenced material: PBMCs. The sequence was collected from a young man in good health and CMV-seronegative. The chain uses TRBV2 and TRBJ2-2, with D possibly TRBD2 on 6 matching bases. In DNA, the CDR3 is TGTGCCAGCAGTGTTACGTCGGGACTTCTCACCGGGGAGCTGTTTTTT. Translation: CASSVTSGLLTGELFF.